What follows are 28 T cell receptor beta chains derived from one specimen sequenced in a study of cytomegalovirus exposure and HLA in healthy donors. Method: immunoSEQ multiplex PCR; TCRdb's copy keeps in-frame clones and lacks some. Of some 250,000 clones in the sample, around 90% were seen once. The sample comprised PBMCs. The receptors here all came from a woman between 18 and 30 years old in good health and CMV-seronegative.

This chain uses TRBV7-8 with TRBJ2-2; D call uncertain. The CDR3 consists of 13 residues. V was clipped by 0 bases and J by 8 bases, with 7 bases between them. Germline CDR1 is SGHVS and CDR2 is FQNEAQ. In DNA, the CDR3 is TGTGCCAGCAGCTTAGCGCGGCAGGGGGAGCTGTTTTTT. Encoded protein: CASSLARQGELFF.

The V gene is TRBV19, the J gene TRBJ2-3, with TRBD2 matching 9 bases. Germline-derived CDR1 and CDR2 are LNHDA and SQIVND (reference sequence). The CDR3 sequence is 15 residues long. The trim removed 7 bases at V and 6 bases at J, leaving 11 bases unmatched. The CDR3 nucleotides are TGTGCCAGTAAGGGCTCATGGCGGGGGGGCGATACGCAGTATTTT. Translation gives CASKGSWRGGDTQYF.

This clone was counted between two and nine times. This sequence joins TRBV11-3 and TRBJ1-3, with unresolved D. This CDR3 spans 14 amino acids. V lost 5 bases and J lost 3, with 11 bases in between. The germline gives CDR1 SGHNT, CDR2 YENEEA. This chain's CDR3 is CASSNRDGGNTIYF. Written as DNA, the CDR3 is TGTGCCAGCAGCAACCGGGATGGTGGAAACACCATATATTTT.

The rearrangement uses TRBV7-3 and TRBJ2-5; 8 bases align to TRBD2. There are 15 residues in the CDR3. Per the germline V gene, CDR1 is SGHTA and CDR2 is FQGTGA. V dropped 4 bases and J dropped 3; count of bases not matched to a gene: 7. The chain's CDR3 is CASSSGTSGKETQYF. The DNA for the CDR3 is TGTGCCAGCAGCTCTGGGACTAGTGGTAAAGAGACCCAGTACTTC.

This clone occurred once. The chain links TRBV6-1 to TRBJ1-5; 7 bases align to TRBD1. Germline values: CDR1 MNHNS, CDR2 SASEGT. CDR3 length: 13 residues. The V segment lost 9 bases and the J segment 3 bases; nucleotides outside the gene matches: 5. The CDR3 DNA is TGTGCCAGTGGACAGGACCACAATCAGCCCCAGCATTTT. Translation: CASGQDHNQPQHF.

CDR3: CASQGLENEKLFF. The CDR3 DNA follows: TGTGCCAGCCAGGGGTTGGAGAATGAAAAACTGTTTTTT. The genes are TRBV28 and TRBJ1-4; D is perhaps TRBD1 (6 bases). This CDR3 contains 13 residues. V was cut by 8 bases and J by 5 bases, with 12 bases left in between. CDR1 is MDHEN and CDR2 is SYDVKM in the germline V gene.

The rearrangement joins TRBV14 to TRBJ2-3, with D possibly matching TRBD2 (7 bases). The CDR3 length is 16 residues. Per the germline V gene, CDR1 is SGHDN and CDR2 is FVKESK. The V end was cut by 3 bases, the J end by 0 bases, with 13 bases between. CDR3: CASSHPRGLSTDTQYF. The CDR3 bases are TGTGCCAGCAGCCACCCCAGGGGACTAAGCACAGATACGCAGTATTTT.

In its sample, this clone was seen a few times. This rearrangement joins TRBV10-3 to TRBJ1-5; D remains ambiguous. This CDR3 is 13 amino acids long. CDR1 ENHRY and CDR2 SYGVKD come from the germline V gene. V was trimmed by 2 bases and J by 8 bases, leaving 10 bases between them. The CDR3 here is CAISEVSEEPQHF. CDR3 in DNA: TGTGCCATCAGTGAGGTGAGTGAGGAGCCCCAGCATTTT.

The chain recombines TRBV5-8 with TRBJ2-1, with 9 positions matching TRBD2. CDR1 and CDR2 from the germline V gene are SGHTS and YDEGEE. The ends lost 5 bases at V and 1 base at J; junction bases unmatched: 4. This CDR3 region has 15 residues. The CDR3 nucleotides read TGTGCCAGCAGATCAAGCGGGGGGTCCTACAATGAGCAGTTCTTC. Translation gives CASRSSGGSYNEQFF.

The CDR3 sequence: CASSLPGQGTYEQYF. The CDR3 nucleotides are TGTGCCAGCAGCTTACCCGGACAGGGGACCTACGAGCAGTACTTC. This rearrangement joins TRBV28 to TRBJ2-7, with 9 bases matching TRBD1. This CDR3 region has 15 residues. Germline V lookup: CDR1 MDHEN, CDR2 SYDVKM. After removal of 6 bases from V and 2 bases from J, the junction contained 8 bases not matched to a gene.

This chain links TRBV27 with TRBJ2-3; 15 nucleotides agree with TRBD2. Germline V lookup: CDR1 MNHEY, CDR2 SMNVEV (reference sequence). This CDR3 comprises 18 residues. V shed 2 bases, J shed 0 bases, and the junction held 3 bases outside the gene matches. CDR3 in DNA: TGTGCCAGCAGTTTAGGGACTAGCGGGGGGTCTAGCACAGATACGCAGTATTTT. Protein product: CASSLGTSGGSSTDTQYF.

V gene TRBV12-5 combines with J gene TRBJ1-2; TRBD1 matches at 8 bases. The germline V gene encodes CDR1 LGHNT and CDR2 FRNRAP. Trimming cost V 3 bases and J 4 bases; bases outside gene matches: 4. CDR3 length: 14 amino acids. DNA of the CDR3: TGTGCTAGTGGTTTTGGGACAGGTACCTATGGCTACACCTTC. Amino acid sequence: CASGFGTGTYGYTF.

This chain links TRBV7-8 with TRBJ1-6; maybe TRBD1 (6 bases). Trimming shortened V by 3 bases and J by 5 bases, and 11 bases separated the two germline ends. This CDR3 region has 15 residues. In germline, CDR1 is SGHVS, CDR2 FQNEAQ. CDR3 sequence: CASSFSGDHNSPLHF. CDR3 DNA sequence: TGTGCCAGCAGCTTCTCAGGGGACCATAATTCACCCCTCCACTTT.

This clone has just one count. The rearrangement uses TRBV11-3 and TRBJ2-6, with 10 bases fitting TRBD1. The junction had 8 bases not matched to a gene; V was cut back by 0 bases and J by 0 bases. Germline V CDR1 and CDR2: SGHNT, YENEEA. This CDR3 contains 20 residues. The CDR3 loop reads CASSLELPGQGNSGANVLTF. Here the CDR3 DNA reads TGTGCCAGCAGCTTAGAACTACCGGGACAGGGGAACTCTGGGGCCAACGTCCTGACTTTC.

The rearrangement uses TRBV9 and TRBJ1-2; 8 bases are a match to TRBD1. After removal of 3 bases from V and 1 base from J, the junction contained 14 bases not matched to a gene. The V gene's germline CDR1 is SGDLS and CDR2 YYNGEE. The CDR3 has 18 residues. The CDR3 DNA sequence: TGTGCCAGCAGCGCGAGGACAGGGCACCCCAATGATAACTATGGCTACACCTTC. Translation: CASSARTGHPNDNYGYTF.

This rearrangement joins TRBV5-4 to TRBJ1-1; the match to TRBD1 covers 8 bases. From germline, CDR1 is SGHNT and CDR2 YYREEE (reference sequence). The length of the CDR3 is 16 residues. The junction had 7 bases not matched to a gene; V was cut back by 3 bases and J by 0 bases. CDR3 region: CASSSTGTGMNTEAFF. CDR3 nucleotides: TGTGCCAGCAGCTCAACCGGGACAGGTATGAACACTGAAGCTTTCTTT.

This chain links TRBV30 with TRBJ1-6, with 9 nucleotides matching TRBD1. V trimming: 3 bases; J trimming: 9 bases; junction bases outside the gene matches: 3. CDR3 length: 13 amino acids. CDR1 and CDR2 (germline): GTSNPN, SVGIG (reference sequence). CDR3 sequence reads: CAWRDRGSSPLHF. CDR3 nucleotide sequence: TGTGCCTGGAGGGACAGGGGTAGTTCACCCCTCCACTTT.

This chain links TRBV15 with TRBJ2-3; TRBD2 matches 9 bases. Looked up from germline, CDR1 is LNHNV and CDR2 is YYDKDF (reference sequence). The CDR3 runs to 18 residues. Losses at the gene ends were 0 bases for V and 1 base for J; bases not matched to a gene: 8. CDR3 DNA sequence: TGTGCCACCAGCAGAGATCCTAGGGCTAGCGGGGGCACAGATACGCAGTATTTT. This translates into CATSRDPRASGGTDTQYF.

The J gene is TRBJ2-1, the V gene TRBV7-2; TRBD2 aligns across 11 bases. CDR1 SGHTA and CDR2 FQGNSA come from the germline V gene. CDR3 length equals 18 residues. V was pared by 5 bases and J by 9 bases, with 18 bases of the junction left unmatched. The DNA for the CDR3 is TGTGCCAGCAGCCCGCACGATAGCGGGGGGGCCTTTGCAAGTGAGCAGTTCTTC. Translation gives CASSPHDSGGAFASEQFF.

The chain uses TRBV28 and TRBJ1-4, with D maybe TRBD1 (6 bases). The V gene's germline CDR1 is MDHEN and CDR2 SYDVKM. Deletions cut 4 bases from V and 4 bases from J, with 10 bases between. This CDR3 spans 14 amino acids. Written as DNA, the CDR3 is TGTGCCAGCAGTTCAGGGGCGAATAATGAAAAACTGTTTTTT. This encodes CASSSGANNEKLFF.

V is TRBV28 and J is TRBJ1-1, with TRBD1 as a possible D gene (5 bases). V was trimmed by 6 bases and J by 0 bases, leaving 11 bases between them. Germline lookup yields CDR1 MDHEN and CDR2 SYDVKM. The CDR3 has 14 residues. The CDR3 spells CASRERQMNTEAFF. CDR3 bases: TGTGCCAGCAGGGAAAGACAGATGAACACTGAAGCTTTCTTT.

V usage is TRBV27 and J usage is TRBJ2-1; D might be TRBD1 (6 bases). CDR1 and CDR2 (germline): MNHEY, SMNVEV (reference sequence). This CDR3 region has 14 residues. V dropped 6 bases and J dropped 4 bases, with 13 bases sitting between them. This CDR3 is CASSLVGGYNEQFF. The CDR3 region has the DNA TGTGCCAGCAGCCTTGTAGGGGGTTACAATGAGCAGTTCTTC.

This chain uses TRBV15 with TRBJ1-2, with D perhaps TRBD1 (6 bases). The ends were cut back, 5 bases at V and 4 bases at J, with 23 bases in the middle. Germline CDR1 LNHNV, CDR2 YYDKDF (reference sequence). The CDR3 spans 17 residues. The CDR3 loop reads CATSGPLETGSVYGYTF. DNA for the CDR3: TGTGCCACCAGCGGGCCTTTGGAAACAGGGAGTGTCTATGGCTACACCTTC.

The chain is built from TRBV5-5 and TRBJ2-7; 10 bases line up with TRBD2. Losses at the gene ends were 4 bases for V and 1 base for J; bases not matched to a gene: 8. There are 16 residues in the CDR3. Germline V lookup: CDR1 SGHKS, CDR2 YYEKEE (reference sequence). The CDR3 bases are TGTGCCAGCAGCGTTACGGGACTAGCGCATTCCTACGAGCAGTACTTC. This sequence encodes CASSVTGLAHSYEQYF.

This clone was found a few times. The chain joins TRBV5-1 to TRBJ2-7, with D perhaps matching TRBD1 (7 bases). Between the trimmed V and J ends, which lost 4 bases and 4 bases, there was a span of 9 bases. Germline V gene lookup returns CDR1 SGHRS and CDR2 YFSETQ. CDR3 length equals 12 residues. The CDR3 DNA reads TGCGCCAGCAGCGCGGGACAGTACGAGCAGTACTTC. Protein sequence: CASSAGQYEQYF.

This clone is a singleton in its sample. The rearrangement links TRBV7-8 to TRBJ2-7, with 10 positions matching TRBD2. V shed 3 bases, J shed 5 bases, and the junction held 4 bases outside the gene matches. From germline, CDR1 is SGHVS and CDR2 FQNEAQ. This CDR3 spans 14 amino acids. CDR3 sequence (DNA): TGTGCCAGCAGCTTTAGCGGGGGGCAAAACGAGCAGTACTTC. Translated: CASSFSGGQNEQYF.

V and J are TRBV5-1 and TRBJ1-2; TRBD1 might be the D (6 bases). The CDR3 consists of 13 residues. The V and J ends lost 5 bases and 8 bases respectively, with 16 bases between them. Germline-derived CDR1 and CDR2 are SGHRS and YFSETQ. The CDR3 reads CASRPGQPRGYTF. As DNA, the CDR3 is TGCGCCAGCAGGCCTGGACAGCCGCGGGGCTACACCTTC. The whole variable domain, remainder taken from reference TRBV5-1 and TRBJ1-2, is KAGVTQTPRYLIKTRGQQVTLSCSPISGHRSVSWYQQTPGQGLQFLFEYFSETQRNKGNFPGRFSGRQFSNSRSEMNVSTLELGDSALYLCASRPGQPRGYTFGSGTRLTVV.

The J gene is TRBJ2-1, the V gene TRBV13, with 8 bases that match TRBD1. This CDR3 is 14 amino acids long. In germline, CDR1 is PRHDT, CDR2 FYEKMQ (reference sequence). V was clipped by 5 bases and J by 6 bases; unmatched bases: 6. The CDR3 DNA reads TGTGCCAGCAGCGCCAGGACAGGGTTCAATGAGCAGTTCTTC. It encodes CASSARTGFNEQFF.